The 26 T cell receptor beta chains listed next were all sequenced from one sample in a study of blood T cell repertoires in COVID-19. Here immunoSEQ multiplex PCR was the method, and the copy in TCRdb shows in-frame clones only, minus some. The data show tens of thousands of clones, with 70% to 90% seen just once and over 30% held by the top ten. The sequencing input was peripheral blood. The receptors derive from a man in his 70s with acute or convalescent COVID-19.

The rearrangement joins TRBV9 to TRBJ1-3; a possible D gene is TRBD1 (5 bases). Germline V lookup: CDR1 SGDLS, CDR2 YYNGEE. The CDR3 runs 13 residues. Deletions cut 0 bases from V and 9 bases from J, with 10 bases between. CDR3 nucleotides: TGTGCCAGCAGCGTAGATGGCGGGACCACCATATATTTT. Protein: CASSVDGGTTIYF.

The CDR3 bases are TGTGCCAGTAGGGGGACTGGAAACACCATATATTTT. Translating it yields CASRGTGNTIYF. The chain combines TRBV10-3 with TRBJ1-3; the D gene is possibly TRBD1 (6 bases). In germline, CDR1 is ENHRY, CDR2 SYGVKD. With 10 bases removed from V and 2 bases from J, the gap between germline ends came to 9 bases. The CDR3 spans 12 residues.

The V call is TRBV27, the J call TRBJ1-6; tentatively, D is TRBD1 (6 bases). The CDR3 contains 15 residues. CDR1 MNHEY and CDR2 SMNVEV come from the germline V gene (reference sequence). The V end lost 5 bases, the J end lost 6 bases, and 14 bases lay between the germline ends. The CDR3 reads CASSPRGMGNSPLHF. The CDR3 DNA sequence: TGTGCCAGCAGTCCCAGGGGTATGGGTAATTCACCCCTCCACTTT.

The chain links TRBV12-3 or TRBV12-4 to TRBJ2-7; possible D gene TRBD1, 5 bases. The CDR3 extends over 13 amino acids. The V end lost 1 base, the J end lost 4 bases, and 8 bases lay between the germline ends. CDR3 nucleotide sequence: TGTGCCAGCAGTTTAGGACAGCGTTACGAGCAGTACTTC. This sequence encodes CASSLGQRYEQYF.

This chain connects TRBV18 to TRBJ2-7, with TRBD1 identical over 11 bases. Looked up from germline, CDR1 is KGHSH and CDR2 is LQKENI. The CDR3 has 15 amino acids. V lost 0 bases and J lost 2; bases outside the gene matches: 0. CDR3 protein: CASSPPGQGAYEQYF. The CDR3 region has the DNA TGTGCCAGCTCACCACCGGGACAGGGGGCCTACGAGCAGTACTTC.

This clone has more than one count but fewer than ten. This sequence joins TRBV30 and TRBJ1-1, with unresolved D. Trimming removed 3 bases from V and 3 bases from J, with 11 bases in between. From germline, CDR1 is GTSNPN and CDR2 SVGIG (reference sequence). The CDR3 has 13 amino acids. This chain's CDR3 is CAWSWQVDTEAFF. In nucleotides, the CDR3 is TGTGCCTGGAGCTGGCAGGTTGACACTGAAGCTTTCTTT.

This clone occurred once. The chain links TRBV9 to TRBJ1-3; D gene unclear. The germline V gene has CDR1 SGDLS and CDR2 YYNGEE. CDR3 length: 15 amino acids. The V and J ends lost 0 bases and 0 bases respectively, with 7 bases between them. The CDR3: CASSVGATSGNTIYF. CDR3 in DNA: TGTGCCAGCAGCGTAGGGGCAACCTCTGGAAACACCATATATTTT.

The CDR3 protein is CSARQGETQYF. For the CDR3, the DNA is TGCAGTGCTAGGCAGGGGGAGACCCAGTACTTC. The rearrangement uses TRBV20-1 and TRBJ2-5, with D possibly TRBD1 on 6 matching bases. Germline CDR1 and CDR2: DFQATT and SNEGSKA (reference sequence). CDR3 length: 11 residues. V dropped 3 bases and J dropped 5 bases, with 7 bases sitting between them.

The chain recombines TRBV6-5 with TRBJ2-3; no definite D call. Germline assignment: CDR1 MNHEY and CDR2 SVGAGI. V dropped 5 bases and J dropped 4 bases, with 7 bases sitting between them. The CDR3 has 12 amino acids. For the CDR3, the DNA is TGTGCCAGCAGTCTTCCCCCAGATACGCAGTATTTT. Amino acid sequence: CASSLPPDTQYF.

The CDR3 coding sequence is TGCGCCAGCAGCTTGGACCCGACAGGGAAGGAGACCCAGTACTTC. As protein: CASSLDPTGKETQYF. The chain is built from TRBV5-1 and TRBJ2-5; 7 bases agree with TRBD1. The CDR3 runs to 15 residues. Germline V gene lookup returns CDR1 SGHRS and CDR2 YFSETQ. Trimming took 0 bases from V and 5 from J; bases not matched to a gene: 7.

The chain couples TRBV27 to TRBJ2-1; unclear D gene. V was trimmed by 2 bases and J by 0 bases, leaving 8 bases between them. The CDR3 runs 15 residues. The germline gives CDR1 MNHEY, CDR2 SMNVEV (reference sequence). The chain's CDR3 is CASSLRSSSYNEQFF. CDR3 bases: TGTGCCAGCAGTTTACGTAGTAGCTCCTACAATGAGCAGTTCTTC.

This chain uses TRBV4-3 with TRBJ2-3, with TRBD2 identical over 10 bases. Trimming removed 2 bases from V and 5 bases from J; junction bases left unmatched: 4. The length of the CDR3 is 15 residues. The germline gives CDR1 LGHNA, CDR2 YSLEER. The CDR3 DNA reads TGCGCCAGCAGCCAACAATTAGCGGGGGGAGATACGCAGTATTTT. Residues: CASSQQLAGGDTQYF.

This chain joins TRBV24-1 and TRBJ2-2; TRBD2 agrees at 12 bases. With V trimmed by 5 bases and J by 7 bases, 4 bases remained unmatched. Germline loops: CDR1 KGHDR, CDR2 SFDVKD. The length of the CDR3 is 15 residues. CDR3 DNA: TGTGCCACCAGTGCGCTAGCGGGAGGGGTCGGGGAGCTGTTTTTT. It specifies CATSALAGGVGELFF.

The rearrangement joins TRBV15 to TRBJ2-5, with TRBD2 matching over 9 bases. Trimming at V came to 0 bases and at J to 9 bases, leaving 8 bases not matched to a gene. Germline V lookup: CDR1 LNHNV, CDR2 YYDKDF (reference sequence). CDR3 length: 15 amino acids. The DNA for the CDR3 is TGTGCCACCAGCAGAGATACTAGCGGGCAAGGATCCCAGTACTTC. This encodes CATSRDTSGQGSQYF.

The rearrangement links TRBV7-8 to TRBJ1-5; possibly TRBD1 for D (6 bases). This CDR3 is 13 amino acids long. The V end was cut by 5 bases, the J end by 7 bases, with 12 bases between. The germline V gene encodes CDR1 SGHVS and CDR2 FQNEAQ. In DNA, the CDR3 is TGTGCCAGCAGCCCCTCTGGGGGCCAGCCCCAGCATTTT. This gives the protein CASSPSGGQPQHF.

This chain uses TRBV12-3 or TRBV12-4 with TRBJ2-7; a possible D gene is TRBD2 (7 bases). V was trimmed by 6 bases and J by 5 bases, leaving 14 bases between them. The CDR3 is made up of 13 amino acids. The CDR3 sequence: CASSRAGAHEQYF. The CDR3 DNA reads as TGTGCCAGCAGCCGGGCGGGGGCCCACGAGCAGTACTTC.

The chain uses TRBV11-2 and TRBJ1-1, with D perhaps matching TRBD1 (6 bases). Germline values: CDR1 SGHAT, CDR2 FQNNGV. This CDR3 has 13 amino acids. The V end lost 5 bases, the J end lost 7 bases, and 14 bases lay between the germline ends. In DNA, the CDR3 is TGTGCCAGCAGCGCGAAATCAGGGGTTGAAGCTTTCTTT. Its translation is CASSAKSGVEAFF. The complete variable domain, with remaining parts taken from reference TRBV11-2 and TRBJ1-1, reads EAGVAQSPRYKIIEKRQSVAFWCNPISGHATLYWYQQILGQGPKLLIQFQNNGVVDDSQLPKDRFSAERLKGVDSTLKIQPAKLEDSAVYLCASSAKSGVEAFFGQGTRLTVV.

The chain links TRBV19 to TRBJ2-5, with 10 bases matching TRBD2. Germline V gene data show CDR1 as LNHDA and CDR2 as SQIVND (reference sequence). J lost 6 bases, V lost 5 bases, and 6 bases had no gene match. The CDR3 spans 14 residues. CDR3 in amino acids: CASSYQGLAKTQYF. The DNA of the CDR3 is TGTGCCAGTAGTTACCAGGGACTAGCGAAGACCCAGTACTTC. Drawing the rest from reference TRBV19 and TRBJ2-5, the complete variable domain is DGGITQSPKYLFRKEGQNVTLSCEQNLNHDAMYWYRQDPGQGLRLIYYSQIVNDFQKGDIAEGYSVSREKKESFPLTVTSAQKNPTAFYLCASSYQGLAKTQYFGPGTRLLVL.

This chain links TRBV5-1 with TRBJ1-4; TRBD1 matches at 8 bases. The V segment lost 2 bases and the J segment 7 bases; nucleotides outside the gene matches: 1. Germline CDR1 reads SGHRS; CDR2 reads YFSETQ. The CDR3 runs to 13 residues. The CDR3, as DNA: TGCGCCAGCAGCTTCACAGGGGGTGAAAAACTGTTTTTT. Its translation is CASSFTGGEKLFF. Drawing the rest from reference TRBV5-1 and TRBJ1-4, the complete variable domain is KAGVTQTPRYLIKTRGQQVTLSCSPISGHRSVSWYQQTPGQGLQFLFEYFSETQRNKGNFPGRFSGRQFSNSRSEMNVSTLELGDSALYLCASSFTGGEKLFFGSGTQLSVL.

This sequence joins TRBV28 and TRBJ1-3; 11 bases are a match to TRBD1. The CDR3 is 17 residues long. V lost 6 bases, J lost 4 bases, and 11 bases stayed unmatched. CDR1 MDHEN and CDR2 SYDVKM come from the germline V gene. CDR3 nucleotide sequence: TGTGCCAGCAGGGGTAGAGGACAGGGGGCGCGAGGAAACACCATATATTTT. The encoded protein is CASRGRGQGARGNTIYF.

The chain couples TRBV7-9 to TRBJ1-6; no definite D call. The germline V gene has CDR1 SEHNR and CDR2 FQNEAQ (reference sequence). V dropped 1 base and J dropped 5 bases, with 12 bases sitting between them. The CDR3 extends over 16 amino acids. In nucleotides, the CDR3 is TGTGCCAGCAGCTTAGGAGCATCGGCGGATAATTCACCCCTCCACTTT. Protein product: CASSLGASADNSPLHF. The entire variable domain, with the rest obtained from reference TRBV7-9 and TRBJ1-6, is as follows: DTGVSQNPRHKITKRGQNVTFRCDPISEHNRLYWYRQTLGQGPEFLTYFQNEAQLEKSRLLSDRFSAERPKGSFSTLEIQRTEQGDSAMYLCASSLGASADNSPLHFGNGTRLTVT.

V usage is TRBV5-5 and J usage is TRBJ1-1, with a tentative D call TRBD1 (5 bases). CDR3 size: 16 residues. V lost 5 bases to trimming and J lost 1 base, with 18 bases between them. The V gene's germline CDR1 is SGHKS and CDR2 YYEKEE (reference sequence). In DNA, the CDR3 is TGTGCCAGCAGACCCGGGAGGGGTGAGGGGAACACTGAAGCTTTCTTT. Amino acid sequence: CASRPGRGEGNTEAFF.

This chain links TRBV7-2 with TRBJ2-1; D is unresolved. The V gene lost 0 bases and the J gene lost 8 bases, with 8 bases spanning the gap. This CDR3 comprises 13 residues. Germline CDR1 SGHTA, CDR2 FQGNSA. CDR3 protein: CASSLAPGYEQFF. The CDR3 region has the DNA TGTGCCAGCAGCTTAGCCCCGGGTTATGAGCAGTTCTTC.

This chain connects TRBV25-1 to TRBJ2-1, with a tentative D call TRBD2 (6 bases). The CDR3 has 14 amino acids. The ends were cut back, 2 bases at V and 5 bases at J, with 10 bases in the middle. Germline V gene sequence: CDR1 MGHDK, CDR2 SYGVNS. CDR3 sequence reads: CASSEAGFHNEQFF. CDR3 nucleotide sequence: TGTGCCAGCAGTGAAGCGGGGTTCCACAATGAGCAGTTCTTC. Variable domain in full (rest from reference TRBV25-1 and TRBJ2-1): EADIYQTPRYLVIGTGKKITLECSQTMGHDKMYWYQQDPGMELHLIHYSYGVNSTEKGDLSSESTVSRIRTEHFPLTLESARPSHTSQYLCASSEAGFHNEQFFGPGTRLTVL.

The rearrangement links TRBV2 to TRBJ1-3; D might be TRBD1 (5 bases). This CDR3 has 16 residues. Germline values: CDR1 SNHLY, CDR2 FYNNEI. Trimming stripped 4 bases from V and 0 bases from J, with 13 bases between. The CDR3 sequence: CASSGGDVNSGNTIYF. Here the CDR3 DNA reads TGTGCCAGCAGTGGGGGGGACGTAAACTCTGGAAACACCATATATTTT.

V is TRBV3-1 (or the pseudogene TRBV3-2) and J is TRBJ1-5, with D perhaps TRBD1 (5 bases). The germline CDR1 and CDR2 sequences are LGHDT and YNNKEL (reference sequence). Trimming cost V 2 bases and J 4 bases, with 18 bases left between them. The CDR3 runs to 17 residues. The CDR3 sequence is CASSQMPSAGENQPQHF. CDR3 DNA sequence: TGTGCCAGCAGCCAAATGCCTAGCGCGGGGGAAAATCAGCCCCAGCATTTT.